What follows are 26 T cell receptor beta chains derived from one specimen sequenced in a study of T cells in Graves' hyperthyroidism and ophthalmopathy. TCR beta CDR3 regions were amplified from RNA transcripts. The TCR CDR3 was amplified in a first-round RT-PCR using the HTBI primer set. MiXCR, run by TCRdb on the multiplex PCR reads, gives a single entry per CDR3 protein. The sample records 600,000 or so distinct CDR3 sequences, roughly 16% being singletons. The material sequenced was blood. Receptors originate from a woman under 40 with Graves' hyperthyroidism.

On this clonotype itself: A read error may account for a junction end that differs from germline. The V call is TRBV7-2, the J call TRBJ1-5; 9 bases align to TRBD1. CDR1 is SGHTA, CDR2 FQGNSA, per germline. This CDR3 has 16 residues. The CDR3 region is CASSLYEDRGKQPQHF. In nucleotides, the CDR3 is TGTGCCAGCAGCTTATACGAGGACAGGGGCAAACAGCCCCAGCATTTT.

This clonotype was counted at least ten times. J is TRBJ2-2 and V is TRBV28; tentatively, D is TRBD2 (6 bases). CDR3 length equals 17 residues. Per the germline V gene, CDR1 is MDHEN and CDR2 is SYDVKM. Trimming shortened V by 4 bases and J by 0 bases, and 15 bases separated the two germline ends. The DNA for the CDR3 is TGTGCCAGCAGTTATTCTCTGGGAGGAGCGAACACCGGGGAGCTGTTTTTT. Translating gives CASSYSLGGANTGELFF.

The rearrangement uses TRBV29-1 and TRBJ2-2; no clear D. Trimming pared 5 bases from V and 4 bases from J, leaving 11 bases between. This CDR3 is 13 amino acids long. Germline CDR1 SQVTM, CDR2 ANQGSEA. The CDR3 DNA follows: TGCAGCGTTTATCCCGACACCACCGGGGAGCTGTTTTTT. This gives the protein CSVYPDTTGELFF.

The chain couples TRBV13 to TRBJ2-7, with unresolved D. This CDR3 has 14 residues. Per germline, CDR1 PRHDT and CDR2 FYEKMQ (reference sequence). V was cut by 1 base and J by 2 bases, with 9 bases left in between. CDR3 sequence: CASSLDGFAYEQYF. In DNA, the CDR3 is TGTGCCAGCAGCTTAGACGGGTTCGCCTACGAGCAGTACTTC.

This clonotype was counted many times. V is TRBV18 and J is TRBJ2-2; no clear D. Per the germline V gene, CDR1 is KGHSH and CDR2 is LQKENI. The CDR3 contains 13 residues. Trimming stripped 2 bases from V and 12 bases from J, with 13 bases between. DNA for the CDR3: TGTGCCAGCTCACCAGTATATTCAGAAAAGCTGTTTTTT. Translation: CASSPVYSEKLFF. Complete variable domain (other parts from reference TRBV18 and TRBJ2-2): NAGVMQNPRHLVRRRGQEARLRCSPMKGHSHVYWYRQLPEEGLKFMVYLQKENIIDESGMPKERFSAEFPKEGPSILRIQQVVRGDSAAYFCASSPVYSEKLFFGEGSRLTVL.

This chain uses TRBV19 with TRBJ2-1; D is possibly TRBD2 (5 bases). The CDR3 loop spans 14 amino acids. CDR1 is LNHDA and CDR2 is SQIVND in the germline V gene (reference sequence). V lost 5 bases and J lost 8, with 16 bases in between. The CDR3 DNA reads TGTGCCAGTAGTGGTGCGCTTCTGGAGGATGAGCAGTTCTTC. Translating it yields CASSGALLEDEQFF.

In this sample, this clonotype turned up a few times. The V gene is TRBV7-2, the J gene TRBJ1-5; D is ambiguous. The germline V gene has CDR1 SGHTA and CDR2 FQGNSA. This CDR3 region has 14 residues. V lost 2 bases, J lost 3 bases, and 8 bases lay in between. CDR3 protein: CASSLFNVNQPQHF. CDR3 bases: TGTGCCAGCAGCTTATTCAACGTCAATCAGCCCCAGCATTTT.

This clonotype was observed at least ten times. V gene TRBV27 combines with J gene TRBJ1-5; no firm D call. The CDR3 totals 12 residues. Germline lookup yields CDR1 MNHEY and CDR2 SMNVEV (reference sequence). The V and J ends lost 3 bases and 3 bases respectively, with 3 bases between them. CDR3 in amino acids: CASSFYNQPQHF. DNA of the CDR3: TGTGCCAGCAGTTTCTACAATCAGCCCCAGCATTTT.

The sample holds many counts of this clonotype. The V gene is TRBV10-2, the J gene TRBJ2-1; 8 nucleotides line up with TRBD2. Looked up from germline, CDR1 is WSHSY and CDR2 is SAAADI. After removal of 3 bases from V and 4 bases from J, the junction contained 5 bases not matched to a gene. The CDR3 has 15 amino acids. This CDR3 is CASSDFTSGYNEQFF. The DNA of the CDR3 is TGCGCCAGCAGTGATTTTACTAGCGGATACAATGAGCAGTTCTTC.

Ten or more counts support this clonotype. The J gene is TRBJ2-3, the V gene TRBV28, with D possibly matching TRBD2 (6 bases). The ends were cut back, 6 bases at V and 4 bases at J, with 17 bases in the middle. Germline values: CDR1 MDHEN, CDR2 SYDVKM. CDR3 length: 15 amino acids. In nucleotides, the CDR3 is TGTGCCAGCAGCCTCCCGGGGACTCGGGCAGATACGCAGTATTTT. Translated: CASSLPGTRADTQYF.

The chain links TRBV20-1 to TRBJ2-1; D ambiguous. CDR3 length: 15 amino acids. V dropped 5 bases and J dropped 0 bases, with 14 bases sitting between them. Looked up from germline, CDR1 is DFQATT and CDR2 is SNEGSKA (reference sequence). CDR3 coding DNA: TGCAGTGCTCTGACACCATCGAGCTCCTACAATGAGCAGTTCTTC. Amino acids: CSALTPSSSYNEQFF.

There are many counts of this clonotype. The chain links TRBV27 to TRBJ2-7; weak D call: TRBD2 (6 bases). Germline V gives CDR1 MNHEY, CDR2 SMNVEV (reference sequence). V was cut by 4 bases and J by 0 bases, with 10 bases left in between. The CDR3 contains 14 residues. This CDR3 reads CASSSTSSSYEQYF. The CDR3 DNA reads TGTGCCAGCAGTTCAACTAGCAGCTCCTACGAGCAGTACTTC.

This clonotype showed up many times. The CDR3 nucleotides read TGTGCCAGCAGTTACGAAGGGGCCAGGGAGACCCAGTACTTC. Amino acids: CASSYEGARETQYF. The V and J genes are TRBV6-6 and TRBJ2-5; tentative D call: TRBD1 (5 bases). V dropped 2 bases and J dropped 5 bases, with 12 bases sitting between them. Germline V gene sequence: CDR1 MNHNY, CDR2 SVGAGI (reference sequence). The CDR3 contains 14 residues.

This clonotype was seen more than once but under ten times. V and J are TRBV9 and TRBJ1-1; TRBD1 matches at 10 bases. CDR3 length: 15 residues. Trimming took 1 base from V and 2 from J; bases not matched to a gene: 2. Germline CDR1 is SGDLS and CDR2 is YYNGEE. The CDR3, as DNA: TGTGCCAGCAGCGTAACGACAGGGGGCAACACTGAAGCTTTCTTT. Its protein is CASSVTTGGNTEAFF.

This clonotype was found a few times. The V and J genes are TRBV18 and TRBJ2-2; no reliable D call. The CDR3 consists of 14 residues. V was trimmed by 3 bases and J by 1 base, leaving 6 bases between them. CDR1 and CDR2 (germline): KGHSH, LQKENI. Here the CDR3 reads CASSPAKNTGELFF. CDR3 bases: TGTGCCAGCTCACCCGCGAAGAACACCGGGGAGCTGTTTTTT. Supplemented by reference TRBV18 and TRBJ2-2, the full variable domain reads NAGVMQNPRHLVRRRGQEARLRCSPMKGHSHVYWYRQLPEEGLKFMVYLQKENIIDESGMPKERFSAEFPKEGPSILRIQQVVRGDSAAYFCASSPAKNTGELFFGEGSRLTVL.

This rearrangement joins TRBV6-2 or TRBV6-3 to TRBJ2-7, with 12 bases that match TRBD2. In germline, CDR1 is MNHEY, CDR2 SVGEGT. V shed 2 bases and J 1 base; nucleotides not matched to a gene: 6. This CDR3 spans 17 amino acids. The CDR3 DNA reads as TGTGCCAGCAGTTACCCCGGAACTAGCGGGAGGTCCTACGAGCAGTACTTC. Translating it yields CASSYPGTSGRSYEQYF.

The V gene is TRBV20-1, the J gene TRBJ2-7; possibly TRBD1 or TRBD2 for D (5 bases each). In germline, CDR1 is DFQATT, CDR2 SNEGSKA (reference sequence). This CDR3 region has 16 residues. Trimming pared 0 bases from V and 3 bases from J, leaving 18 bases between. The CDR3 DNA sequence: TGCAGTGCTAGAGAATCGAGGGGTAAGGTCCTCTACGAGCAGTACTTC. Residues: CSARESRGKVLYEQYF.

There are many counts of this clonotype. CDR3 loop: CASKTSGIVNEQFF. CDR3 sequence (DNA): TGTGCCAGCAAGACTAGCGGGATTGTAAATGAGCAGTTCTTC. The chain employs TRBV6-1 and TRBJ2-1; TRBD2 matches 11 bases. V was pared by 7 bases and J by 7 bases, with 6 bases of the junction left unmatched. This CDR3 comprises 14 residues. Per germline, CDR1 MNHNS and CDR2 SASEGT.

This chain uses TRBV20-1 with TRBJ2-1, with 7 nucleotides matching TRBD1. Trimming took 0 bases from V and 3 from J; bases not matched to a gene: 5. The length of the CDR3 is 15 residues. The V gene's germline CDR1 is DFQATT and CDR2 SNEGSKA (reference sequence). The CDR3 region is CSARDPWTGYNEQFF. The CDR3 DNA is TGCAGTGCTAGAGACCCCTGGACAGGCTACAATGAGCAGTTCTTC.

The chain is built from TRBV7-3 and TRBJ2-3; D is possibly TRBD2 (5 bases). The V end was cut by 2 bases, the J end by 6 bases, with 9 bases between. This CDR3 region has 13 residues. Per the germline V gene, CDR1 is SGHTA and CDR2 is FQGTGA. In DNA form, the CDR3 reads TGTGCCAGCAGCTTATCGGAGGTTGATACGCAGTATTTT. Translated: CASSLSEVDTQYF.

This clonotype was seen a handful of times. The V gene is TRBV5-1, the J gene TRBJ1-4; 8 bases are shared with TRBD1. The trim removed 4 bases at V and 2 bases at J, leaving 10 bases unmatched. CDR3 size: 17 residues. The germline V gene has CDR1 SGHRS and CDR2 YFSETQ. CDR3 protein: CASSPRTGKYTNEKLFF. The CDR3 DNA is TGCGCCAGCAGCCCAAGGACAGGGAAGTATACTAATGAAAAACTGTTTTTT.

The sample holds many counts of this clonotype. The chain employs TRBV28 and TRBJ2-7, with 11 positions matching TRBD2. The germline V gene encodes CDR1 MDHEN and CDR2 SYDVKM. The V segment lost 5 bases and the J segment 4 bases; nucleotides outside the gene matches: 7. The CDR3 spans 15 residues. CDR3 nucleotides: TGTGCCAGCAGTCCAACGACTAGCGGGATTTACGAGCAGTACTTC. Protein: CASSPTTSGIYEQYF.

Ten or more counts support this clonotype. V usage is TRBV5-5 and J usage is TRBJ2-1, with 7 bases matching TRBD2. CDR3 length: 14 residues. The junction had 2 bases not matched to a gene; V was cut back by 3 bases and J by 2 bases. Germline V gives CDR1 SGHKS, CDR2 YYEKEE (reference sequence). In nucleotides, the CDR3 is TGTGCCAGCAGCTCAGCGGGGACCTACAATGAGCAGTTCTTC. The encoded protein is CASSSAGTYNEQFF.

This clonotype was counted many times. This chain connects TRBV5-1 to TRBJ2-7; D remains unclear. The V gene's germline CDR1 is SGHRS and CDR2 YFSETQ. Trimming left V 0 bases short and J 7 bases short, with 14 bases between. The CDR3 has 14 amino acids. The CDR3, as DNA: TGCGCCAGCAGCTTGGTTGGGCGATTGGAGGAGCAGTACTTC. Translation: CASSLVGRLEEQYF. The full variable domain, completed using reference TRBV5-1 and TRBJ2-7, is KAGVTQTPRYLIKTRGQQVTLSCSPISGHRSVSWYQQTPGQGLQFLFEYFSETQRNKGNFPGRFSGRQFSNSRSEMNVSTLELGDSALYLCASSLVGRLEEQYFGPGTRLTVT.

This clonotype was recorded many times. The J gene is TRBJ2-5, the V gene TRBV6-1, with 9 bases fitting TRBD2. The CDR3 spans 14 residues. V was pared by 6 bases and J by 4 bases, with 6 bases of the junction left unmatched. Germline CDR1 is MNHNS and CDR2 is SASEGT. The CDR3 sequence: CASRVAGAVETQYF. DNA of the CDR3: TGTGCCAGCAGGGTAGCGGGAGCAGTAGAGACCCAGTACTTC.

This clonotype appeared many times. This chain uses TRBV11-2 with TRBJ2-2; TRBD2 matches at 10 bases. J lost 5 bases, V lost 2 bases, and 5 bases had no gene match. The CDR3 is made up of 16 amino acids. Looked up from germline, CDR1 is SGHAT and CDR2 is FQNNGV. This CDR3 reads CASSLRVAGGTGELFF. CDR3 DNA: TGTGCCAGCAGCTTACGAGTAGCGGGAGGAACCGGGGAGCTGTTTTTT.